A selection of T cell receptor beta chains follows, all from one sample in a study of cytomegalovirus exposure and HLA in healthy donors. Only in-frame clones appear in the TCRdb table, and some are missing; sequencing was by immunoSEQ multiplex PCR. The sample has about 120,000 clones, about 74% seen once. The source material was PBMCs. The receptors here all came from a woman in her thirties or forties in good health and CMV-seropositive. Each CDR3 is given with its conserved first and last residue. The order of the fields is D gene, J gene, V gene, clone size, CDR3 DNA, CDR3 protein. D genes are given only for firm matches. Not every row has a clone size; where given, it reads once, few, many or a size class.

>-|TRBJ2-3|TRBV5-5|-
TGTGCCAGCAGCCGGGTCACTAGCACAGATACGCAGTATTTT
CASSRVTSTDTQYF
>TRBD1|TRBJ2-7|TRBV6-5|-
TGTGCCAGCAGTCCCTACAGGGGGCGCTACGAGCAGTACTTC
CASSPYRGRYEQYF
>TRBD1|TRBJ2-1|TRBV28|-
TGTGCCAGCAGTCTTCTATTAGGACAGGGTAATGGTGAGCAGTTCTTC
CASSLLLGQGNGEQFF
>TRBD1|TRBJ1-2|TRBV9|-
TGTGCCAGCAGCGGAAACAGGGGAGTGGATGGCTACACCTTC
CASSGNRGVDGYTF
>-|TRBJ1-5|TRBV15|-
TGTGCCACCAGCATCTGGGGGGGGACCCGGGTCCATCAGCCCCAGCATTTT
CATSIWGGTRVHQPQHF
>-|TRBJ2-5|TRBV30|-
TGTGCCTGGAGGACAAGGCCCCAAGAGACCCAGTACTTC
CAWRTRPQETQYF
>TRBD2|TRBJ2-5|TRBV9|-
TGTGCCAGCAGCGTGGCGACCGGGCTAGCGGGAGGCCAAGAGACCCAGTACTTC
CASSVATGLAGGQETQYF
>-|TRBJ2-2|TRBV5-4|-
TGTGCCAGCAGCTTGGTACAGGGCACCGGGGAGCTGTTTTTT
CASSLVQGTGELFF
>-|TRBJ2-7|TRBV7-2|-
TGTGCCAGCAGCCCCGGGGTCGTCTTCTACGAGCAGTACTTC
CASSPGVVFYEQYF
>-|TRBJ2-5|TRBV6-1|-
TGTGCCACCGCGGGACCCCGACAAGAGACCCAGTACTTC
CATAGPRQETQYF
>TRBD1|TRBJ1-2|TRBV5-4|once
TGTGCCAGCAACCCCCCGGGACAGGGATATGATGGCTACACCTTC
CASNPPGQGYDGYTF
>TRBD1|TRBJ1-2|TRBV7-9|-
TGTGCCAGCAGCTCGACTCAGGGGGCGGGGGGCTACACCTTC
CASSSTQGAGGYTF
>-|TRBJ1-1|TRBV11-2|-
TGTGCCAGCAGACCGTGGGGGGGAATGGACACTGAAGCTTTCTTT
CASRPWGGMDTEAFF
>TRBD2|TRBJ2-1|TRBV5-1|-
TGCGCCAGCAGCTTTCTTCCTCTAGCGGGAGGTTTGCACAATGAGCAGTTCTTC
CASSFLPLAGGLHNEQFF
>TRBD1|TRBJ2-5|TRBV10-3|-
TGTGCCATCAGCGAGCCCGGGACAGGGCAAGAGACCCAGTACTTC
CAISEPGTGQETQYF
>-|TRBJ1-1|TRBV30|few
TGTGCCTGGAGCGATGGGGAGGGGAGGGCTTTCTTT
CAWSDGEGRAFF
>TRBD2|TRBJ2-2|TRBV29-1|-
TGCAGCGTTGCGGGACTAGCGGGGGGCCTGAACACCGGGGAGCTGTTTTTT
CSVAGLAGGLNTGELFF
>TRBD1|TRBJ1-2|TRBV6-4|-
TGTGCCAGCAGGGGACAGGGATCCTATGGCTACACCTTC
CASRGQGSYGYTF
>-|TRBJ2-6|TRBV14|-
TGTGCCAGCAGCCAAAGTAGGGGGTCGAGCTCTGGGGCCAACGTCCTGACTTTC
CASSQSRGSSSGANVLTF
>-|TRBJ1-5|TRBV5-5|few
TGTGCCAGCAGGGAAGGGGGAAGCAGTCAGCCCCAGCATTTT
CASREGGSSQPQHF
>-|TRBJ1-4|TRBV30|-
TGTGCCTGGAGCTATGAGCATAATGAAAAACTGTTTTTT
CAWSYEHNEKLFF
>TRBD2|TRBJ2-5|TRBV7-2|-
TGTGCCAGCAGCTCAAGAAGGCTAGCGGGAGAGAGAAGAGAGACCCAGTACTTC
CASSSRRLAGERRETQYF
>-|TRBJ2-3|TRBV19|-
TGTGCCAGTAGTATGGGGCTAGATGTCCGATATACGCAGTATTTT
CASSMGLDVRYTQYF
>TRBD2|TRBJ2-3|TRBV2|-
TGTGCCAGCAGTGAAAGGCTAGCGGGGGGCACAGATACGCAGTATTTT
CASSERLAGGTDTQYF
>TRBD2|TRBJ2-3|TRBV2|-
TGTGCCAGCAATGGACTAGCGGGGGGCCTAACAGATACGCAGTATTTT
CASNGLAGGLTDTQYF
>-|TRBJ2-2|TRBV7-6|-
TGTGCCAGCAGCCCCCAGCCGGGTTGGGGGCGTGACACCGGGGAGCTGTTTTTT
CASSPQPGWGRDTGELFF
>TRBD2|TRBJ2-3|TRBV5-1|-
TGCGCCAGCAGCTTGGCGGGGGGACGAGATACGCAGTATTTT
CASSLAGGRDTQYF
>TRBD1|TRBJ2-5|TRBV10-3|-
TGTGCCATCAGTGAGGGGACAGGAATCCTCCAAGAGACCCAGTACTTC
CAISEGTGILQETQYF
>-|TRBJ1-5|TRBV6-6|once
TGTGCCAGCAGTTATCGGGGAGAGAATCAGCCCCAGCATTTT
CASSYRGENQPQHF
>-|TRBJ1-1|TRBV29-1|-
TGCAGCGTTGAAGTCGGCCAGGGTGGCACTGAAGCTTTCTTT
CSVEVGQGGTEAFF
>TRBD2|TRBJ2-1|TRBV19|few
TGTGCCAGTAGTATTGATAGCGGGAACGTTCGGGAGCAGTTCTTC
CASSIDSGNVREQFF